This T cell receptor beta chain derives from a study of stem cell transplantation in POMP-related autoinflammatory disease. Repertoires were generated with immunoSEQ multiplex PCR, while TCRdb's copy carries only in-frame clones and drops some. Of approximately 2,200 clones listed, 80% to 90% were seen once; the top ten hold about 2.2%. This CDR3 region has 13 residues. CDR1 is SGHAT and CDR2 is FQDESV in the germline V gene (reference sequence). With 5 bases removed from V and 8 bases from J, the gap between germline ends came to 13 bases. The source was Tregs from PBMCs, collected after stem cell transplantation. V gene TRBV11-1 combines with J gene TRBJ2-1; no firm D call. The source is a human patient with POMP-related autoinflammation and immune dysregulation (PRAID). Some T cells may trace back to the graft donor. The CDR3 coding sequence is TGTGCCAGCAGCGCCATAGTATCCCATGAGCAGTTCTTC. Translated, it gives CASSAIVSHEQFF.